This is a list of T cell receptor beta chains from one sample in a study of CD8 T cell repertoires and HIV-1 epitope variants. Repertoires were generated with immunoSEQ multiplex PCR, while TCRdb's copy carries only in-frame clones and drops some. The sample has some 2,400 clones; roughly two thirds are singletons. Their antigen targets remain unknown. Sequencing was done on a sample of cultured CD8+ T cells derived from PBMCs. These receptors originate from a male donor with HIV. CDR3s include the opening cysteine and the closing phenylalanine or tryptophan. D genes are given only for firm matches. Only part of the rows carry a size: once, few, many, or a class if the clone is expanded.

V gene	J gene	clone size	D gene	CDR3 DNA	CDR3 protein
TRBV9	TRBJ2-7	.	TRBD2	TGTGCCAGCAGTGGTGGCGGGGGGGCTGACGAGCAGTACTTC	CASSGGGGADEQYF
TRBV6-5	TRBJ2-6	.	.	TGTGCCAGCAGCCCCTCGGGCAACGTCCTGACTTTC	CASSPSGNVLTF
TRBV4-3	TRBJ1-2	.	.	TGCGCCAGCAGCCAAGATCCCCCAGACTTGGACTATGGCTACACCTTC	CASSQDPPDLDYGYTF
TRBV7-2	TRBJ2-5	once	TRBD1	TGTGCCAGCAGCCGAGAGGGACAGATCCAAGAGACCCAGTACTTC	CASSREGQIQETQYF
TRBV27	TRBJ2-7	once	.	TGTGCCAGCAGTTTAGGTACAGGGCCCTACGAGCAGTACTTC	CASSLGTGPYEQYF
TRBV5-5	TRBJ2-7	.	.	TGTGCCAGCAGCTTGGCTTTGGAGTCCCGTTACGAGCAGTACTTC	CASSLALESRYEQYF
TRBV6-5	TRBJ2-3	.	TRBD1	TGTGCCAGCAGTTACCTACAGGGGGCAGGAGATACGCAGTATTTT	CASSYLQGAGDTQYF
TRBV7-8	TRBJ2-2	.	.	TGTGCCAGCAGCTTATTCGGCCCCCCGGTCACCGGGGAGCTGTTTTTT	CASSLFGPPVTGELFF
TRBV7-9	TRBJ1-5	few	.	TGTGCCAGCAGCACTGACTTTAGCAATCAGCCCCAGCATTTT	CASSTDFSNQPQHF
TRBV11-1	TRBJ2-7	few	TRBD1	TGTGCCAGCAGCTTGGGGACAGGGTTCGTCGAGCAGTACTTC	CASSLGTGFVEQYF
TRBV2	TRBJ1-4	.	.	TGTGCCTGGGGGGGGCAGACCAATGAAAAACTGTTTTTT	CAWGGQTNEKLFF
TRBV6-5	TRBJ2-1	.	TRBD2	TGTGCCAGCAGTGCTAGCGGGGAATACAATGAGCAGTTCTTC	CASSASGEYNEQFF
TRBV5-6	TRBJ1-3	.	.	TGTGCCAGCAGCCCTGAACCCTCTGGAAACACCATATATTTT	CASSPEPSGNTIYF
TRBV5-6	TRBJ1-2	.	.	TGTGCCAGCAGCTTCGGAGACAACTATGGCTACACCTTC	CASSFGDNYGYTF
TRBV27	TRBJ2-7	.	TRBD2	TGTGCCAGCAGTCTCGGACTAGCGGGAGACAACGAGCAGTACTTC	CASSLGLAGDNEQYF
TRBV19	TRBJ1-4	.	.	TGTGCCAGTACCCCTACGGACAGTGCTAATGAAAAACTGTTTTTT	CASTPTDSANEKLFF
TRBV4-1	TRBJ2-5	.	.	TGCGCCAGCAGCCAGTTAGACAGCGTCCAAGAGACCCAGTACTTC	CASSQLDSVQETQYF
TRBV6-5	TRBJ1-1	.	.	TGTGCCAGCAGTTACTCGACGGGGTACACTGAAGCTTTCTTT	CASSYSTGYTEAFF
TRBV5-1	TRBJ1-1	.	.	TGCGCCAGCAGCTTATATGGGGGCACTGAAGCTTTCTTT	CASSLYGGTEAFF
TRBV11-2	TRBJ1-4	.	.	TGTGCCAGCAGCTCAACGGACGGAGCAACTAATGAAAAACTGTTTTTT	CASSSTDGATNEKLFF
TRBV6-5	TRBJ1-1	.	TRBD1	TGTGCCAGCAGTTACGCGAACAGGGGGATGAACACTGAAGCTTTCTTT	CASSYANRGMNTEAFF
TRBV9	TRBJ2-7	.	TRBD2	TGTGCCAGCAGCCCTTCTAGCGGCCGAGGAGCCTACGAGCAGTACTTC	CASSPSSGRGAYEQYF
TRBV28	TRBJ2-7	.	TRBD1	TGTGCCAGCAGTTTATTGGGGACAGGCTACGAGCAGTACTTC	CASSLLGTGYEQYF
TRBV11-2	TRBJ1-1	.	.	TGTGCCAGCAGCTTAGACAAGGAGAGCTCGAACACTGAAGCTTTCTTT	CASSLDKESSNTEAFF
TRBV18	TRBJ1-5	few	TRBD1	TGTGCCAGCTCCCGGGGACAGGGGGAAGGTCAGCCCCAGCATTTT	CASSRGQGEGQPQHF
TRBV7-9	TRBJ1-4	.	.	TGTGCCATCCCGTTGGTAGGTGAAAAACTGTTTTTT	CAIPLVGEKLFF
TRBV7-3	TRBJ2-2	.	.	TGTGCCAGCCGTGTTTCGGGCACCGGGGAGCTGTTTTTT	CASRVSGTGELFF
TRBV4-2	TRBJ2-1	.	.	TGTGCCAGCAGCCAAGACGCCGGGAATGAGCAGTTCTTC	CASSQDAGNEQFF
TRBV30	TRBJ2-7	.	.	TGTGCCTGGAGCGGGGACGGCTACGAGCAGTACTTC	CAWSGDGYEQYF
TRBV7-2	TRBJ1-1	.	.	TGTGCCAGCAGCTTAAGGGACACAGTGCTGAACACTGAAGCTTTCTTT	CASSLRDTVLNTEAFF
TRBV4-3	TRBJ1-2	few	TRBD1	TGCGCCAGCAGCCAAGCAACAGGGGGCTGGGGCTACACCTTC	CASSQATGGWGYTF
TRBV5-5	TRBJ1-5	.	.	TGTGCCAGCAGTTCGGACCCGAGCGATCAGCCCCAGCATTTT	CASSSDPSDQPQHF
TRBV27	TRBJ2-7	.	.	TGTGCCAGCAGATCTACAGGAGACTCCTACGAGCAGTACTTC	CASRSTGDSYEQYF
TRBV7-7	TRBJ2-5	.	.	TGTGCCAGCAGCTTAGCTCCCGAGAGGGAGACCCAGTACTTC	CASSLAPERETQYF
TRBV7-8	TRBJ2-3	.	.	TGTGCCAGCAGCTTAGGTGGGGTCGGGACAGATACGCAGTATTTT	CASSLGGVGTDTQYF
TRBV28	TRBJ1-4	.	.	TGTGCCAGCAGGGCGGAGGGGTGGGGTGAAAAACTGTTTTTT	CASRAEGWGEKLFF
TRBV6-1	TRBJ1-4	.	.	TGTGCCAGCACAACCCTCGGGACAACTAATGAAAAACTGTTTTTT	CASTTLGTTNEKLFF
TRBV15	TRBJ1-4	few	.	TGTGCCACCAGCAGAGACAGGGGTGGGGAAAAACTGTTTTTT	CATSRDRGGEKLFF
TRBV28	TRBJ1-1	.	.	TGTACCAGCAGTTTGACCCCGGGGAACACTGAAGCTTTCTTT	CTSSLTPGNTEAFF
TRBV7-6	TRBJ2-1	.	.	TGTGCCAGCAGCTCCGCTGGGGCCTATGAGCAGTTCTTC	CASSSAGAYEQFF
TRBV4-1	TRBJ1-2	once	.	TGCGCCAGCAGCCAAGATATAGGAGGTGCTAACTATGGCTACACCTTC	CASSQDIGGANYGYTF
TRBV28	TRBJ2-1	.	.	TGTGCCAGCAGACCTAGACAGCCTGATTACAATGAGCAGTTCTTC	CASRPRQPDYNEQFF
TRBV27	TRBJ1-1	.	.	TGTGCCAGCAGTCTCTACGGGGAGGATCTGAACACTGAAGCTTTCTTT	CASSLYGEDLNTEAFF
TRBV19	TRBJ2-1	.	.	TGTGCCAGTAGTATGGGCAATGAGCAGTTCTTC	CASSMGNEQFF
TRBV9	TRBJ2-7	few	.	TGTGCCAGCAGCGTGTCAGGGGGGATGGACGAGCAGTACTTC	CASSVSGGMDEQYF
TRBV7-2	TRBJ1-4	.	TRBD1	TGTGCCAGCAGCTTAGCCGGGCAGGGGGCTTATGAAAAACTGTTTTTT	CASSLAGQGAYEKLFF
TRBV28	TRBJ1-2	.	.	TGTGCCAGCAGTCTGGACCCGACAGATTTTAACTATGGCTACACCTTC	CASSLDPTDFNYGYTF
TRBV7-2	TRBJ1-5	.	.	TGTGCCAGCAGCTTACGGCCTAATCAGCCCCAGCATTTT	CASSLRPNQPQHF
TRBV20-1	TRBJ2-7	.	.	TGCAGTGCTAGTACCGTCTACGAGCAGTACTTC	CSASTVYEQYF
TRBV11-3	TRBJ1-1	.	.	TGTGCCAGCAGCTTAGATTGGCAGGGAAGGACTGAAGCTTTCTTT	CASSLDWQGRTEAFF
TRBV10-1	TRBJ2-1	once	.	TGCGCCAACCGCGGCGCCTACAATGAGCAGTTCTTC	CANRGAYNEQFF
TRBV7-9	TRBJ1-4	.	TRBD1	TGTGCCAGCACCCTTGGGGACAGGGGTGAAGAAAAACTGTTTTTT	CASTLGDRGEEKLFF
TRBV6-5	TRBJ2-6	.	TRBD1	TGTGCCAGCAGTTACACAGGGGGCTCTGGGGCCAACGTCCTGACTTTC	CASSYTGGSGANVLTF
TRBV9	TRBJ1-4	.	TRBD1	TGTGCCAGCAGCCCTCGACAGGGGGAAAAACTGTTTTTT	CASSPRQGEKLFF
TRBV2	TRBJ2-7	.	TRBD1	TGTGCCAGCGAGGGTCGGACAGGGGACTACGAGCAGTACTTC	CASEGRTGDYEQYF
TRBV18	TRBJ2-7	.	.	TGTGCCAGCTCACCGAGTGAACAGGCCTACGAGCAGTACTTC	CASSPSEQAYEQYF
TRBV11-3	TRBJ2-1	.	TRBD2	TGTGTCAGCAGCTTAGCGGGAGGGACCAATGAGCAGTTCTTC	CVSSLAGGTNEQFF